This T cell receptor (beta chain) was observed in a study of OX40 agonist ivuxolimab in advanced cancers. Study-wide context: Participants, 80% to 90% male, averaged around 64 years of age, ranging from about 23 to 90.

V lost 6 bases, J lost 0 bases, and 2 bases lay in between. The CDR3 contains 11 residues. Germline CDR1 and CDR2: MNHEY and SMNVEV (reference sequence). TCRdb's copy holds only in-frame clones and misses some; the assay was immunoSEQ multiplex PCR. The table has roughly 81,000 clones, approximately 95% seen once; the top ten hold 11%. About this clone: The target antigen is unknown.

Study-wide results and limits: Clonal expansion in partial responders at 0.1-3.0 mg/kg ranked among the lowest.

The TCR originated in an adult with an advanced solid tumor such as melanoma, head and neck, liver or kidney cancer. Source: CD4+ or CD8+ T cells sorted from blood, taken in a trial of the OX40 agonist ivuxolimab. This chain connects TRBV27 to TRBJ1-2; no clear D gene. CDR3 bases: TGTGCCAGCAGCTCTAACTATGGCTACACCTTC. Translation: CASSSNYGYTF.